Sequencing of this TCR beta chain was carried out in a study of T cell repertoires in aging, cancer and after chemotherapy (dated by TCRdb to between 2019 and 2020). Study-wide context: The donors fell into six age groups ranging from 30 or younger to 70 or older, and each group had at least three individuals. In the solid tumor group, the paired samples taken before and after chemotherapy came from patients with brain tumors (glioblastoma) who were receiving therapy based on temozolomide. Several million TCR reads were contained in the full dataset. Peripheral blood TCR beta repertoires from healthy donors and cancer patients were profiled to examine immunoaging and T cell reconstitution after chemotherapy. The cohort comprised 218 cancer patients, some 90 with hematological and 124 with solid cancers, plus 95 healthy donors as a reference group.

As a fraction of the sample, this clonotype is large (0.1 to 1%). Its binding antigen is unknown. Base quality data are lacking; no much larger clone is found one base away. Findings and caveats that apply to the study as a whole: In both cancer cohorts, the median generation probability rose over the chemotherapy interval, which suggests that the repertoire was reconstituted through rebound thymic output. It was noted by the authors that conclusions about immunological memory after chemotherapy cannot be drawn from the repertoire data. Significantly lower blood TCR diversity and higher clonality were observed in untreated patients with hematological or solid cancers than in age-matched healthy donors. Declining TCR diversity with age in healthy donors was mainly explained by loss of richness; in cancer patients, loss of evenness also contributed.

Genomic DNA extracted from peripheral blood, rather than sorted cells or RNA, was used as the source for amplification of TCR beta rearrangements. Multiplex touch-down PCR with a mixed TRB-A/B primer pool was used to amplify rearranged TRB sequences covering the V, D and J segments. Illumina adapters and sample indices were attached to the amplicons in two consecutive PCR reactions using Phusion HS II polymerase. After gel purification with the NucleoSpin Gel and PCR Clean-up kit, the amplicons were checked using Qubit and an Agilent 2100 Bioanalyzer. The libraries were sequenced on an Illumina MiSeq with 600-cycle, single-indexed, paired-end runs. On the authors' methods: TRB sequences were processed with MiXCR versions 2.12 and 3.0.5. Each unique CDR3 nucleotide sequence was counted as one clone, and only productive sequences with at least two reads were retained. Repertoire metrics included Shannon diversity, evenness, clonality (one minus evenness), and alpha-parameterized diversity profiles from alpha 0 to 5. The IGoR algorithm was used to calculate generation probabilities of clones in the paired pre- and post-chemotherapy samples. The public reads were reanalyzed by TCRdb: fastp trimming at Q25, MiXCR alignment, in-frame beta chains only. CDR3 protein sequences are deduplicated, and each keeps its most common genes and DNA. In this record, the V and J calls reflect TCRdb's handling and not the investigators' own analysis. This sample gives under 900 distinct CDR3 sequences in total; 22% of them show up just once. The ten most abundant clones make up 42% of the sample.

The CDR3 measures 14 amino acids from cysteine to phenylalanine. Only CDR3 DNA remains: 42 bases, in frame from the first base. V lost 10 bases and J lost 4 bases; the stretch between them is 19 bases long. The germline V gene specifies MNHEY as CDR1 and SVGAGI as CDR2. Sequencing was performed on blood. The sequence was obtained from a human donor with a solid tumor. The chain joins TRBV6-5 to TRBJ1-2, with the D gene not clear enough to name. The CDR3 has the sequence CATLNSGRAYGYTF. The nucleotides are TGTGCCACCCTCAATTCGGGGAGGGCCTATGGCTACACCTTC.